This T cell receptor (beta chain) emerged from a study of T cell responses to AZD1222 COVID-19 vaccine (dated by TCRdb to about 2021). A note on the overall study: TCR sequencing covered 230 to 250 trial participants: 207 given two doses of AZD1222 and approximately 26 given two doses of MenACWY control vaccine. Trial participants were enrolled into age subgroups of 18-55, 56-69 and 70-plus years, which contained 148, 28 and 57 TCR-sequenced participants, respectively. General study outcomes and caveats: Nearly half of unique spike-specific TCRs reportedly recognized epitopes outside regions mutated in the B.1.351 and B.1.1.7 variants. Vaccine-associated CD4 TCRs spanned the whole spike protein, with dominant responses in regions 160-218 and 743-854. A significant rise in spike-specific TCR breadth and depth was observed after two AZD1222 doses relative to day 0 and relative to MenACWY recipients. Participants were mostly white British, with more females than males. The authors suggested clonal diversity may have been underestimated. In the small 56-69-year group, the increase in depth fell short of significance, most likely because of low power. Because no day 14 peak-response samples were available, repertoires were characterized only after the peak T cell response. Only a handful of AZD1222 recipients were SARS-CoV-2 seropositive at baseline, limiting conclusions about previously exposed vaccinees.

The CDR3 regions of human TCRbeta chains were analyzed by immunosequencing. The published analysis was carried out like this. TCRs in the repertoires were compared against a reference library of SARS-CoV-2-specific TCRs that had been generated with the MIRA antigen-specificity platform. Breadth was defined as the fraction of unique TCRs that were SARS-CoV-2-associated, and depth was defined as the fraction of total T cells that were SARS-CoV-2-associated. Each spike-specific TCR was assigned to its reactive spike region and to a CD4 or CD8 class using the MIRA data. Log10-transformed breadth and depth values were compared by one-way ANOVA with Sidak's multiple comparisons tests. Here the immuneACCESS table is served through TCRdb, limited to in-frame sequences with V and J called. Missing clones are a known gap in these copies; in checked studies unresolved V genes cover under half, and the rest lacks a known reason. The DNA was the basis for D and trimming; V, J and clone size are from that table. For this sample there are approximately 210,000 clones; roughly 92% appear just once. The ten most abundant clones make up roughly 3.5% of the sample.

Worth noting for this clone: Its recognized antigen is unknown. Base qualities are missing; no much larger clone stands one base away.

Counted from cysteine to phenylalanine, this CDR3 has 21 amino acids. Left in the record is the CDR3 DNA by itself, 63 bases read in frame from the first base. According to the germline V gene (reference sequence), CDR1 reads LNHDA and CDR2 reads SQIVND. Trimming takes 0 bases off V and 1 base off J; junction bases not matched to a gene: 11. This specimen's time point label, per the study, means: about 28 days (+/-7) after the second vaccine dose. AZD1222 recipients with second doses at about 4 weeks or about 12 weeks were pooled, because spike-specific TCR depth and breadth did not differ between schedules. Samples from vaccinated people were obtained from the UK trials COV001 and COV002, which included a single-blind randomized controlled phase 2/3 trial of AZD1222 (ChAdOx1 nCoV-19) in healthy adults. For TCRbeta chain sequencing, PBMC samples were collected from trial participants at day 0 and at day 28 after the second dose.

The origin of this receptor is an adult who received the AZD1222 COVID-19 vaccine. Recombination connected TRBV19 to TRBJ2-6, with TRBD1 identical over 11 junction bases. This specimen was peripheral blood, taken 28 days after the second AZD1222 dose. The nucleotide sequence is TGTGCCAGTAGTATAGACCGGGACAGGGGGACCATAGTGTCTGGGGCCAACGTCCTGACTTTC. It encodes CASSIDRDRGTIVSGANVLTF.